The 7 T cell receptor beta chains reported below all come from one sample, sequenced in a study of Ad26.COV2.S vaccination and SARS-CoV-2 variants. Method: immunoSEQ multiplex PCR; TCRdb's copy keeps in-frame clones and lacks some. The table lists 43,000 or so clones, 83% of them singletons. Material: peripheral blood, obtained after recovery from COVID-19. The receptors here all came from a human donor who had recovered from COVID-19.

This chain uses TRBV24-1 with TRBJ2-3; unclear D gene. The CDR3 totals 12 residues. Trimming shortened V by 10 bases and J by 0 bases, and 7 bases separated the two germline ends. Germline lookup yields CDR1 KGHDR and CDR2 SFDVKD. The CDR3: CATQSSTDTQYF. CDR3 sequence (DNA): TGTGCCACACAATCTAGCACAGATACGCAGTATTTT.

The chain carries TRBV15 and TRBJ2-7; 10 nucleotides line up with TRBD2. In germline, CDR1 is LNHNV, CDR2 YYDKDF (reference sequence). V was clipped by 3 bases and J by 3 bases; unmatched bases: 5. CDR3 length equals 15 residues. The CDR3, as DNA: TGTGCCACCAGCAGTGGGTCTAGCGGGAGCTACGAGCAGTACTTC. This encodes CATSSGSSGSYEQYF. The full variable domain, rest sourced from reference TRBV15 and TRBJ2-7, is DAMVIQNPRYQVTQFGKPVTLSCSQTLNHNVMYWYQQKSSQAPKLLFHYYDKDFNNEADTPDNFQSRRPNTSFCFLDIRSPGLGDTAMYLCATSSGSSGSYEQYFGPGTRLTVT.

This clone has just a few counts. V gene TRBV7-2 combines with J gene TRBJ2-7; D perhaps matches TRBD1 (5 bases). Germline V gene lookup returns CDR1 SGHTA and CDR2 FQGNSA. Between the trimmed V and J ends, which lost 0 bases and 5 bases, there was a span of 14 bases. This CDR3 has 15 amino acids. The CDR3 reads CASSLAVRAANEQYF. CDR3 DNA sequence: TGTGCCAGCAGCTTAGCGGTCAGGGCCGCCAACGAGCAGTACTTC.

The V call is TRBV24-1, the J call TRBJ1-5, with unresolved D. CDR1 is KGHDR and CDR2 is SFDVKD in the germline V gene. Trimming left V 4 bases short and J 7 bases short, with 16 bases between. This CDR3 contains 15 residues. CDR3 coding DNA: TGTGCCACCAGTGAGTCGGGCGGGTCGCGACAGCCCCAGCATTTT. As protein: CATSESGGSRQPQHF.

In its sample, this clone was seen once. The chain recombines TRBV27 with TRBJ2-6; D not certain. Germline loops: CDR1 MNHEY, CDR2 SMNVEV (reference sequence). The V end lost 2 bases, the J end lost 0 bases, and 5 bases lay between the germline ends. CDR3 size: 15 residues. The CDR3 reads CASSLRVSGANVLTF. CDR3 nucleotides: TGTGCCAGCAGTTTAAGGGTCTCTGGGGCCAACGTCCTGACTTTC.

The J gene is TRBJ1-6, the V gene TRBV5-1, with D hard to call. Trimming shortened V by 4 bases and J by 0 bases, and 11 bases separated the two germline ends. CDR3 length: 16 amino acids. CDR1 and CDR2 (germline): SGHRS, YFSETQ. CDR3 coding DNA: TGCGCCAGCAGCCCTACACAGAGCTCCTATAATTCACCCCTCCACTTT. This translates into CASSPTQSSYNSPLHF.

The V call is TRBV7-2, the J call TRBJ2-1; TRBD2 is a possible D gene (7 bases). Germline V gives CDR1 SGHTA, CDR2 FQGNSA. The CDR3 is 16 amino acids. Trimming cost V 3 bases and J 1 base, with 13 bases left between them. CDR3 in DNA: TGTGCCAGCAGCTTGGGGGCGGGAGCATCCTACAATGAGCAGTTCTTC. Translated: CASSLGAGASYNEQFF.